The 30 T cell receptor beta chains below all came from one sample that was sequenced in a study of blood T cell repertoires in COVID-19. Libraries were prepared by immunoSEQ multiplex PCR; TCRdb keeps only in-frame clonotypes and omits some of them. The table records more than 300,000 clones, 70% to 90% of them present only once. Source material: peripheral blood. The receptors were sampled from a woman aged 25 to 45 with COVID-19, enrolled during active disease.

V usage is TRBV2 and J usage is TRBJ1-1, with D hard to call. This CDR3 is 12 amino acids long. Germline values: CDR1 SNHLY, CDR2 FYNNEI. Trimming left V 5 bases short and J 6 bases short, with 10 bases between. This CDR3 reads CASSPDLPEAFF. Here the CDR3 DNA reads TGTGCCAGCAGTCCAGACTTGCCTGAAGCTTTCTTT.

V and J are TRBV4-1 and TRBJ1-1; TRBD1 agrees at 10 bases. Losses at the gene ends were 4 bases for V and 1 base for J; bases not matched to a gene: 6. This CDR3 spans 16 amino acids. The germline CDR1 and CDR2 sequences are MGHRA and YSYEKL. In DNA form, the CDR3 reads TGCGCCAGCAGCCGGGGACAGGGGACTCAGAACACTGAAGCTTTCTTT. It is translated as CASSRGQGTQNTEAFF.

A note on this clone: An end of the junction does not agree with germline; a read error may underlie this. V usage is TRBV3-1 (or the pseudogene TRBV3-2) and J usage is TRBJ2-1; 14 bases line up with TRBD2. This CDR3 has 14 residues. Germline V gives CDR1 LGHDT, CDR2 YNNKEL (reference sequence). The CDR3 sequence: CASSQRLAGGSRLF. CDR3 DNA sequence: TGTGCCAGCAGCCAAAGACTAGCGGGAGGGTCGAGGCTCTTC.

This clone was seen once. J is TRBJ2-3 and V is TRBV12-5, with D possibly matching TRBD1 (6 bases). Germline V gives CDR1 LGHNT, CDR2 FRNRAP. V was clipped by 1 base and J by 3 bases, with 8 bases between them. The CDR3 consists of 14 residues. CDR3 sequence (DNA): TGTGCTAGTGGTTTGGGACAGGCGACAGATACGCAGTATTTT. This codes for CASGLGQATDTQYF.

This clone was seen just once. The rearrangement joins TRBV5-1 to TRBJ2-2; D might be TRBD1 (5 bases). The CDR3 totals 14 residues. Looked up from germline, CDR1 is SGHRS and CDR2 is YFSETQ. The V end lost 4 bases, the J end lost 4 bases, and 11 bases lay between the germline ends. CDR3 sequence: CASSPTELTGELFF. CDR3 DNA: TGCGCCAGCAGCCCGACAGAACTCACCGGGGAGCTGTTTTTT.

This clone was found once. The chain combines TRBV7-6 with TRBJ2-2; 12 bases map to TRBD2. The germline V gene has CDR1 SGHVS and CDR2 FNYEAQ. V lost 5 bases to trimming and J lost 6 bases; unmatched junction nucleotides: 16. CDR3 length: 19 residues. The CDR3 DNA reads as TGTGCCAGCAGCCAAAAGCCCCTGACTAGCGGGAGTAGGGCCGGGGAGCTGTTTTTT. This gives the protein CASSQKPLTSGSRAGELFF.

V gene TRBV7-6 combines with J gene TRBJ2-7; TRBD2 is a possible D gene (7 bases). This CDR3 has 17 residues. Trimming removed 4 bases from V and 4 bases from J, with 23 bases in between. The germline gives CDR1 SGHVS, CDR2 FNYEAQ. The CDR3: CASSSRGGGATYYEQYF. DNA for the CDR3: TGTGCCAGCAGCTCCCGCGGGGGCGGGGCTACCTATTACGAGCAGTACTTC. Using reference TRBV7-6 and TRBJ2-7 for the parts outside the CDR3, the full variable domain is GAGVSQSPRYKVTKRGQDVALRCDPISGHVSLYWYRQALGQGPEFLTYFNYEAQQDKSGLPNDRFSAERPEGSISTLTIQRTEQRDSAMYRCASSSRGGGATYYEQYFGPGTRLTVT.

The chain uses TRBV2 and TRBJ1-2, with 7 bases that match TRBD1. This CDR3 has 14 amino acids. J was trimmed by 0 bases and V by 9 bases; bases with no gene match: 7. Germline CDR1 reads SNHLY; CDR2 reads FYNNEI. The CDR3 loop reads CAREGAGSNYGYTF. For the CDR3, the DNA is TGTGCCAGGGAGGGGGCCGGATCTAACTATGGCTACACCTTC.

V is TRBV5-3 and J is TRBJ2-1; 14 bases align to TRBD2. TRBV5-3 is labeled an ORF, and its function is uncertain. J lost 8 bases, V lost 0 bases, and 7 bases had no gene match. This CDR3 has 17 amino acids. CDR3 amino acids: CARSLETSGRGYDEQFF. CDR3 sequence (DNA): TGTGCCAGAAGCTTGGAGACTAGCGGGAGGGGTTATGATGAGCAGTTCTTC.

This clone was seen only once. The chain employs TRBV27 and TRBJ2-2; 11 bases align to TRBD2. The CDR3 length is 14 residues. Germline CDR1 and CDR2: MNHEY and SMNVEV (reference sequence). Trimming took 7 bases from V and 5 from J; bases not matched to a gene: 3. For the CDR3, the DNA is TGTGCCAGCAAAGTAGCGGGAGGGACCGGGGAGCTGTTTTTT. Protein: CASKVAGGTGELFF.

This sequence joins TRBV10-1 and TRBJ2-1; the match to TRBD2 covers 9 bases. Germline CDR1 reads WNHNN; CDR2 reads SYGVQD (reference sequence). The CDR3 covers 16 residues. Trimming at V came to 0 bases and at J to 7 bases, leaving 7 bases not matched to a gene. This CDR3 reads CASSESGAGGGNEQFF. The CDR3 DNA reads as TGCGCCAGCAGTGAGTCGGGAGCGGGAGGAGGAAATGAGCAGTTCTTC.

The chain recombines TRBV27 with TRBJ2-6, with D perhaps TRBD1 (6 bases). Germline V lookup: CDR1 MNHEY, CDR2 SMNVEV (reference sequence). This CDR3 has 15 amino acids. V was cut by 8 bases and J by 1 base, with 12 bases left in between. CDR3 in amino acids: CASGRGASGANVLTF. In DNA form, the CDR3 reads TGTGCCAGCGGCAGGGGTGCATCTGGGGCCAACGTCCTGACTTTC.

This chain connects TRBV27 to TRBJ2-3, with 8 bases lining up with TRBD1. This CDR3 is 15 amino acids long. Germline V gene lookup returns CDR1 MNHEY and CDR2 SMNVEV (reference sequence). V gave up 5 bases and J gave up 2 bases; unmatched junction bases: 6. CDR3 DNA sequence: TGTGCCAGCAGTATACAGGGGGAACCCACAGATACGCAGTATTTT. Translation: CASSIQGEPTDTQYF.

The chain links TRBV6-5 to TRBJ2-5; D remains unclear. V was clipped by 6 bases and J by 3 bases, with 11 bases between them. CDR3 length: 13 amino acids. From germline, CDR1 is MNHEY and CDR2 SVGAGI. CDR3 region: CASSDRIKETQYF. CDR3 coding DNA: TGTGCCAGCAGCGATAGAATTAAAGAGACCCAGTACTTC.

This chain uses TRBV5-1 with TRBJ2-1; tentative D call: TRBD2 (6 bases). The V gene lost 3 bases and the J gene lost 8 bases, with 12 bases spanning the gap. Germline V gene lookup returns CDR1 SGHRS and CDR2 YFSETQ. The CDR3 spans 13 residues. CDR3 nucleotide sequence: TGCGCCAGCAGCTCTGCCTGGAGGGATGAGCAGTTCTTC. Its protein product is CASSSAWRDEQFF.

This chain uses TRBV13 with TRBJ2-1; TRBD1 might be the D (6 bases). The V gene's germline CDR1 is PRHDT and CDR2 FYEKMQ (reference sequence). Trimming left V 5 bases short and J 9 bases short, with 11 bases between. The CDR3 covers 12 residues. The chain's CDR3 is CASSQGTTEQFF. CDR3 nucleotides: TGTGCCAGCAGCCAAGGGACAACTGAGCAGTTCTTC. Supplemented by reference TRBV13 and TRBJ2-1, the full variable domain reads AAGVIQSPRHLIKEKRETATLKCYPIPRHDTVYWYQQGPGQDPQFLISFYEKMQSDKGSIPDRFSAQQFSDYHSELNMSSLELGDSALYFCASSQGTTEQFFGPGTRLTVL.

The CDR3 coding sequence is TGCAGCGTTGAAGTTTCAGCATCGGGACTAGCGGGGAGCTCCTACGAGCAGTACTTC. Encoded protein: CSVEVSASGLAGSSYEQYF. The V call is TRBV29-1, the J call TRBJ2-7; 13 positions agree with TRBD2. CDR1 SQVTM and CDR2 ANQGSEA come from the germline V gene. V shed 1 base and J 0 bases; nucleotides not matched to a gene: 12. This CDR3 region has 19 residues.

This chain links TRBV4-1 with TRBJ2-1; 10 bases map to TRBD2. The germline gives CDR1 MGHRA, CDR2 YSYEKL. V was clipped by 1 base and J by 4 bases; unmatched bases: 4. This CDR3 comprises 16 residues. The CDR3 is CASSQGRTSGYNEQFF. CDR3 coding DNA: TGCGCCAGCAGCCAAGGTCGGACTAGCGGTTACAATGAGCAGTTCTTC.

This clone was seen ten or more times. J is TRBJ1-2 and V is TRBV10-2; the D gene is possibly TRBD1 (5 bases). V was trimmed by 0 bases and J by 4 bases, leaving 15 bases between them. CDR3 size: 16 residues. Germline assignment: CDR1 WSHSY and CDR2 SAAADI. The CDR3 sequence is CASSESAKGLGYGYTF. The CDR3 DNA is TGCGCCAGCAGTGAGTCCGCAAAGGGGTTAGGCTATGGCTACACCTTC.

This clone was detected only once. This sequence joins TRBV15 and TRBJ2-7, with D tentatively TRBD2 (5 bases). The germline V gene encodes CDR1 LNHNV and CDR2 YYDKDF (reference sequence). The CDR3 totals 18 residues. Trimming removed 0 bases at V and 6 bases at J, with 24 bases between. The CDR3 nucleotides are TGTGCCACCAGCAGAGATCGGGAATCACCGACCTACGCTCCCGAGCAGTACTTC. Translation: CATSRDRESPTYAPEQYF.

The chain recombines TRBV12-3 or TRBV12-4 with TRBJ1-2, with a weak D call TRBD1 (5 bases). V gave up 6 bases and J gave up 5 bases, with 7 bases separating them. The CDR3 covers 11 residues. CDR3 loop: CASRRQYGYTF. In DNA, the CDR3 is TGTGCCAGCAGAAGACAGTATGGCTACACCTTC.

The CDR3 protein is CATSDLPGQPQHF. In DNA form, the CDR3 reads TGTGCCACCAGTGATTTGCCGGGGCAGCCCCAGCATTTT. The chain is built from TRBV24-1 and TRBJ1-5, with D uncertain. The CDR3 contains 13 residues. The V end lost 0 bases, the J end lost 7 bases, and 6 bases lay between the germline ends. Looked up from germline, CDR1 is KGHDR and CDR2 is SFDVKD.

The chain couples TRBV19 to TRBJ1-1; TRBD1 matches 10 bases. Germline loops: CDR1 LNHDA, CDR2 SQIVND (reference sequence). The CDR3 contains 16 residues. V lost 3 bases and J lost 0; bases outside the gene matches: 4. The CDR3 DNA is TGTGCCAGTAGTATTCCAGGGACAGGGGTGAACACTGAAGCTTTCTTT. It yields the protein CASSIPGTGVNTEAFF.

The chain joins TRBV7-9 to TRBJ2-1; 8 bases agree with TRBD1. Germline CDR1 SEHNR, CDR2 FQNEAQ (reference sequence). This CDR3 has 17 amino acids. With 4 bases clipped from V and 3 bases from J, the junction kept 11 bases outside the gene matches. The CDR3 bases are TGTGCCAGCAGCTCTCAGTCCGGGACAGGCCACTACAATGAGCAGTTCTTC. Translated: CASSSQSGTGHYNEQFF.

This clone was counted between two and nine times. This chain connects TRBV30 to TRBJ2-3; 9 bases match TRBD2. J was trimmed by 13 bases and V by 8 bases; bases with no gene match: 10. This CDR3 spans 11 amino acids. Germline CDR1 and CDR2: GTSNPN and SVGIG (reference sequence). The CDR3 sequence is CAGFLAGEKYF. The DNA for the CDR3 is TGTGCCGGCTTCTTAGCGGGAGAAAAGTATTTT.

The V and J genes are TRBV12-3 or TRBV12-4 and TRBJ2-1; no firm D call. CDR3 size: 13 residues. Trimming left V 3 bases short and J 3 bases short, with 6 bases between. The CDR3 sequence is CASSFAGYNEQFF. Here the CDR3 DNA reads TGTGCCAGCAGTTTTGCAGGCTACAATGAGCAGTTCTTC.

The chain is built from TRBV5-6 and TRBJ2-7; the D gene is possibly TRBD1 (5 bases). Trimming removed 4 bases from V and 4 bases from J, with 21 bases in between. Germline CDR1 reads SGHDT; CDR2 reads YYEEEE. The CDR3 covers 16 residues. Written as DNA, the CDR3 is TGTGCCAGCAGCCTGGCCGGTAGCTTTAGGGGATACGAGCAGTACTTC. Amino acids: CASSLAGSFRGYEQYF.

V is TRBV11-3 and J is TRBJ2-2, with a weak D call TRBD2 (6 bases). This CDR3 region has 18 residues. V lost 4 bases, J lost 4 bases, and 22 bases lay in between. The V gene's germline CDR1 is SGHNT and CDR2 YENEEA. The CDR3 region has the DNA TGTGCCAGCAGCTCTCCCGGGGTACCGGGAGTAGTCACCGGGGAGCTGTTTTTT. Translating gives CASSSPGVPGVVTGELFF.

Worth noting for this clone: Different DNA sequences within this sample yield the same CDR3. The chain recombines TRBV30 with TRBJ2-4; possible D gene TRBD2, 6 bases. Trimming cost V 0 bases and J 1 base, with 10 bases left between them. CDR3 length: 15 amino acids. Germline CDR1 and CDR2: GTSNPN and SVGIG (reference sequence). CDR3 region: CAWSVGGAAKNIQYF. In DNA form, the CDR3 reads TGTGCCTGGAGTGTTGGAGGGGCTGCCAAAAACATTCAGTACTTC. The variable domain in full, with the rest retrieved from reference TRBV30 and TRBJ2-4, is SQTIHQWPATLVQPVGSPLSLECTVEGTSNPNLYWYRQAAGRGLQLLFYSVGIGQISSEVPQNLSASRPQDRQFILSSKKLLLSDSGFYLCAWSVGGAAKNIQYFGAGTRLSVL.

This clone was observed a single time. The chain carries TRBV6-5 and TRBJ2-5, with D perhaps TRBD2 (5 bases). In germline, CDR1 is MNHEY, CDR2 SVGAGI. The CDR3 runs 14 residues. V gave up 6 bases and J gave up 1 base, with 12 bases separating them. The CDR3 region is CASSHRGPQETQYF. The DNA of the CDR3 is TGTGCCAGCAGCCACCGGGGTCCCCAAGAGACCCAGTACTTC.